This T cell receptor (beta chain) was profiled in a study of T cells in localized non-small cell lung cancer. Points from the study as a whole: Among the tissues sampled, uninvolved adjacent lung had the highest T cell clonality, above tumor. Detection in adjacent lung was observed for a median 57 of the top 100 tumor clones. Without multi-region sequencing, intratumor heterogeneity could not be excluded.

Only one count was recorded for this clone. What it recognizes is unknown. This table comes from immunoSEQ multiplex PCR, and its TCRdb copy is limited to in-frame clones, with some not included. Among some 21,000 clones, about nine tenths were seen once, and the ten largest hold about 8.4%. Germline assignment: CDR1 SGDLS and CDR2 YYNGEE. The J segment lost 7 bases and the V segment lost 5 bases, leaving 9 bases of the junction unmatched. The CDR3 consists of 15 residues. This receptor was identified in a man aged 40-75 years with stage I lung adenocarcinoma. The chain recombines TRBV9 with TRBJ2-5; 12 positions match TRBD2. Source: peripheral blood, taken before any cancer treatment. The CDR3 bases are TGTGCCAGCAGTGACCGACTAGCGGGAGAGGCGACCCAGTACTTC. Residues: CASSDRLAGEATQYF.